The next 15 T cell receptor beta chains were all read from a single sample in a study of response to subunit inactivated influenza vaccine. TCRdb processed the RT-PCR reads anew with MiXCR; each CDR3 protein has one entry. The repertoire consists of around 470,000 distinct CDR3 sequences, with under 8.5% occurring once and the leading ten covering around 12%. Source: PBMCs from blood, taken about 23 months after vaccination. The receptors derive from a man between 45 and 75 years old who received an inactivated influenza vaccine.

This chain connects TRBV5-1 to TRBJ2-5; a possible D gene is TRBD2 (6 bases). Germline V gives CDR1 SGHRS, CDR2 YFSETQ. The CDR3 loop spans 16 amino acids. V gave up 4 bases and J gave up 5 bases, with 21 bases separating them. The CDR3 here is CASSPMFAGLGETQYF. CDR3 sequence (DNA): TGCGCCAGCAGCCCGATGTTCGCGGGGCTGGGTGAGACCCAGTACTTC.

This clonotype was seen many times. The V gene is TRBV3-1, the J gene TRBJ1-2; D gene ambiguous. Germline V CDR1 and CDR2: LGHDT, YNNKEL (reference sequence). This CDR3 has 14 amino acids. The V end lost 4 bases, the J end lost 8 bases, and 17 bases lay between the germline ends. Here the CDR3 reads CASSPAAPGSGYTF. CDR3 nucleotides: TGTGCCAGCAGCCCAGCGGCCCCGGGGAGCGGCTACACCTTC.

V usage is TRBV24-1 and J usage is TRBJ2-2, with D hard to call. The length of the CDR3 is 17 residues. Between the trimmed V and J ends, which lost 3 bases and 0 bases, there was a span of 13 bases. The V gene's germline CDR1 is KGHDR and CDR2 SFDVKD. The CDR3 sequence: CATSDATIDTNTGELFF. CDR3 sequence (DNA): TGTGCCACCAGTGATGCGACGATAGATACGAACACCGGGGAGCTGTTTTTT.

This clonotype was seen at least ten times. The V and J genes are TRBV12-3 or TRBV12-4 and TRBJ1-5; D not certain. The CDR3 loop spans 14 amino acids. V gave up 1 base and J gave up 0 bases, with 4 bases separating them. The CDR3 sequence: CASSLGLSNQPQHF. CDR3 DNA: TGTGCCAGCAGTTTAGGGCTTAGCAATCAGCCCCAGCATTTT.

This clonotype was counted at least ten times. The rearrangement uses TRBV29-1 and TRBJ2-2; D is unclear. CDR1 is SQVTM, CDR2 ANQGSEA, per germline. Trimming took 2 bases from V and 1 from J, leaving 8 bases between them. CDR3 length: 14 amino acids. The CDR3 sequence is CSVENAMNTGELFF. CDR3 nucleotides: TGCAGCGTTGAAAATGCGATGAACACCGGGGAGCTGTTTTTT.

V is TRBV18 and J is TRBJ2-3; 11 bases are a match to TRBD2. This CDR3 contains 16 residues. With 5 bases clipped from V and 5 bases from J, the junction kept 9 bases outside the gene matches. CDR1 is KGHSH, CDR2 LQKENI, per germline. CDR3 loop: CASSSSLAGAGDTQYF. DNA of the CDR3: TGTGCCAGCTCATCCTCACTAGCGGGAGCGGGAGATACGCAGTATTTT.

CDR3: CASSMTGLAFF. The CDR3 DNA reads TGTGCCAGCAGTATGACAGGGTTAGCTTTCTTT. V and J are TRBV6-5 and TRBJ1-1; 7 bases are a match to TRBD1. CDR1 MNHEY and CDR2 SVGAGI come from the germline V gene. The CDR3 sequence is 11 residues long. J lost 10 bases, V lost 5 bases, and 4 bases had no gene match.

The chain employs TRBV6-1 and TRBJ2-7, with D maybe TRBD1 (6 bases). Germline CDR1 MNHNS, CDR2 SASEGT. There are 14 residues in the CDR3. V lost 4 bases and J lost 4, with 14 bases in between. The DNA of the CDR3 is TGTGCCAGCAGTGCTGAAGTCAGGGGATACGAGCAGTACTTC. Its translation: CASSAEVRGYEQYF.

This clonotype showed up just once. In DNA form, the CDR3 reads TGTGCCAGCAGTTTATTTGCCGCCCTTAGCTACGAGCAGTACTTC. Translated: CASSLFAALSYEQYF. The rearrangement uses TRBV27 and TRBJ2-7; D remains ambiguous. Germline V gene lookup returns CDR1 MNHEY and CDR2 SMNVEV (reference sequence). V lost 1 base and J 3 bases, leaving 13 bases between the germline ends. This CDR3 contains 15 residues.

This clonotype has a handful of counts. The CDR3 region is CASSLSWTRTKETQYF. CDR3 bases: TGTGCCAGCAGCTTAAGCTGGACACGAACGAAAGAGACCCAGTACTTC. The chain has TRBV7-2 and TRBJ2-5, with D perhaps TRBD1 (5 bases). From germline, CDR1 is SGHTA and CDR2 FQGNSA. This CDR3 comprises 16 residues. Trimming removed 2 bases from V and 3 bases from J, with 16 bases in between. The variable domain in full, completed from reference TRBV7-2 and TRBJ2-5, reads GAGVSQSPSNKVTEKGKDVELRCDPISGHTALYWYRQSLGQGLEFLIYFQGNSAPDKSGLPSDRFSAERTGGSVSTLTIQRTQQEDSAVYLCASSLSWTRTKETQYFGPGTRLLVL.

The chain couples TRBV24-1 to TRBJ2-5, with D maybe TRBD2 (5 bases). Trimming took off 0 bases at V and 3 bases at J, with 10 bases between the two ends. This CDR3 has 15 amino acids. The germline CDR1 and CDR2 sequences are KGHDR and SFDVKD. The CDR3 nucleotides are TGTGCCACCAGTGATTTGCGGGGAGATAAAGAGACCCAGTACTTC. Protein: CATSDLRGDKETQYF.

This clonotype came up many times. The chain couples TRBV6-1 to TRBJ1-5; TRBD1 is a possible D gene (5 bases). Germline V gene sequence: CDR1 MNHNS, CDR2 SASEGT. Trimming took 3 bases from V and 9 from J, leaving 12 bases between them. The CDR3 is 13 amino acids. CDR3 in amino acids: CASSETDHRPQHF. The CDR3 DNA reads as TGTGCCAGCAGTGAGACAGACCACCGGCCCCAGCATTTT.

On this clonotype itself: The junction does not match germline at one end; this may be a read error. This chain joins TRBV4-3 and TRBJ2-1; tentative D call: TRBD1 (6 bases). Germline lookup yields CDR1 LGHNA and CDR2 YSLEER. CDR3 length: 15 amino acids. As DNA, the CDR3 is TGCGCCAGCAGCCAAGACAGGGGCTCCCACAATGAGCAGTTCTTC. It yields the protein CASSQDRGSHNEQFF.

The V gene is TRBV10-3, the J gene TRBJ2-3; 7 bases map to TRBD2. Per the germline V gene, CDR1 is ENHRY and CDR2 is SYGVKD. CDR3 size: 14 residues. J was trimmed by 1 base and V by 7 bases; bases with no gene match: 5. The CDR3 DNA is TGTGCCATCAATAGGCTAGCGGGCACAGATACGCAGTATTTT. This gives the protein CAINRLAGTDTQYF.

V is TRBV4-2 and J is TRBJ2-3; D possibly corresponds to TRBD2 (6 bases). The ends were cut back, 4 bases at V and 0 bases at J, with 20 bases in the middle. Germline CDR1 LGHNA, CDR2 YNFKEQ. The CDR3 is 18 amino acids. Here the CDR3 DNA reads TGTGCCAGCAGCCCACTGGGGATCGGGGGATCTAGCACAGATACGCAGTATTTT. Translation gives CASSPLGIGGSSTDTQYF.